The clone carrying this T cell receptor beta chain occurred once. Its antigen is not known. This record belongs to a study of T cell therapy after organ transplantation. Overall study: Patients received up to 6 T cell doses every 2 weeks. Notes on the study in general: Antirejection and antiviral medication effects could not be assessed.

Per the germline V gene, CDR1 is MNHEY and CDR2 is SMNVEV (reference sequence). This CDR3 has 15 residues. V was clipped by 7 bases and J by 1 base, with 13 bases between them. TCRdb's table, derived via immunoSEQ multiplex PCR, lists solely in-frame clones and lacks some. The sample has 3,000 to 4,000 clones, roughly two thirds seen once. Sample time point: 20-29 weeks after completion of therapy. This material consisted of CD8+ T cells from blood, taken after autologous CMV-specific T cell therapy. The TCR was taken from a human patient who had received a solid organ transplant and had CMV disease. A share of the T cells may be of graft donor origin. V gene TRBV27 combines with J gene TRBJ2-2, with D unclear. CDR3 residues: CASTKFPGNTGELFF. CDR3 in DNA: TGTGCCAGCACCAAATTCCCAGGGAACACCGGGGAGCTGTTTTTT.